The clone carrying this T cell receptor (beta chain) was observed a handful of times. Its matching antigen is unknown. This sample was included in a study of T-cell reconstitution after alpha-beta-depleted transplantation in children. Study-level results: About two months after transplant, alpha-beta T cells reportedly came from several hundred expanded graft clones.

Between the trimmed V and J ends, which lost 2 bases and 6 bases, there was a span of 14 bases. The CDR3 is 15 amino acids. Germline assignment: CDR1 LNHDA and CDR2 SQIVND (reference sequence). The authors prepared the TCRbeta library with unique molecular identifiers. TCRdb processed the PCR reads anew with MiXCR; each CDR3 protein has one entry. The sample consists of about 900,000 distinct CDR3 sequences, about 30% of them appearing once. J is TRBJ2-1 and V is TRBV19, with no clear D. Sample: PBMCs, mostly from graft donor cells, taken 360 days after TCRalphabeta/CD19-depleted stem cell transplant. This TCR was recovered from a boy under two years old who had a stem cell transplant for SCID, so the T cells may come from the graft donor. Here the CDR3 reads CASSIWGNYGNEQFF. CDR3 bases: TGTGCCAGTAGTATATGGGGAAACTACGGCAATGAGCAGTTCTTC.